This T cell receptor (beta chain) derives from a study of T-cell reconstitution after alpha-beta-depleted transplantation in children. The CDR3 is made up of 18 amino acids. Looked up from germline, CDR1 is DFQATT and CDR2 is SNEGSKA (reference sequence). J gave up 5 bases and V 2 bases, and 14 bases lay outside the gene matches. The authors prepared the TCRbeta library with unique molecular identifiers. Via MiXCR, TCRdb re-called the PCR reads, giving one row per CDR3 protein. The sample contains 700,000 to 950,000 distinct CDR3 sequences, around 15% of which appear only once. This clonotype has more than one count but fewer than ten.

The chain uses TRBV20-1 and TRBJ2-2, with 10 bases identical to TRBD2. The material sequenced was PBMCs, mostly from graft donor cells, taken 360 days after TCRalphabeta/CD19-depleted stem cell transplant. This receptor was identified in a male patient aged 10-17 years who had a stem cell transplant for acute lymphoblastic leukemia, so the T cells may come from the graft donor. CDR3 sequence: CSARTASAGGPITGELFF. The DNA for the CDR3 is TGCAGTGCTAGAACGGCGTCAGCGGGAGGGCCCATAACCGGGGAGCTGTTTTTT.